Shown below are 12 T cell receptor beta chains from a single sample sequenced in a study of blood T cell repertoires in COVID-19. Libraries were prepared by immunoSEQ multiplex PCR; TCRdb keeps only in-frame clonotypes and omits some of them. The sample yields about 58,000 clones, roughly 90% seen once. The sequenced material came from peripheral blood. These receptors originate from a woman aged 55 to 70 with active COVID-19.

This chain connects TRBV7-2 to TRBJ2-7; D unresolved. V was clipped by 3 bases and J by 1 base, with 10 bases between them. The germline gives CDR1 SGHTA, CDR2 FQGNSA. The CDR3 has 14 amino acids. The CDR3 coding sequence is TGTGCCAGCAGCTTGATTGGCGGATCCTACGAGCAGTACTTC. It codes for CASSLIGGSYEQYF.

The chain carries TRBV12-3 or TRBV12-4 and TRBJ1-6; D unclear. The CDR3 consists of 13 residues. V lost 8 bases and J lost 6, with 11 bases in between. The CDR3 loop reads CASSERGNSPLHF. CDR3 coding DNA: TGTGCCAGCTCGGAGCGGGGTAATTCACCCCTCCACTTT.

The rearrangement joins TRBV10-3 to TRBJ2-5; 12 bases agree with TRBD2. The CDR3 loop spans 15 amino acids. Germline V lookup: CDR1 ENHRY, CDR2 SYGVKD. V shed 5 bases, J shed 0 bases, and the junction held 1 base outside the gene matches. This CDR3 reads CAISWTSGDQETQYF. The CDR3 region has the DNA TGTGCCATCAGTTGGACTAGCGGGGACCAAGAGACCCAGTACTTC.

The rearrangement joins TRBV12-5 to TRBJ2-1; tentatively, D is TRBD2 (6 bases). The length of the CDR3 is 14 residues. Trimming removed 2 bases from V and 2 bases from J, with 7 bases in between. Germline V CDR1 and CDR2: LGHNT, FRNRAP. CDR3 coding DNA: TGTGCTAGTGGTTTGACGGGGGCCTACAATGAGCAGTTCTTC. Protein: CASGLTGAYNEQFF.

The chain couples TRBV9 to TRBJ1-2; tentatively, D is TRBD1 (5 bases). With 4 bases removed from V and 7 bases from J, the gap between germline ends came to 17 bases. CDR3 size: 14 residues. Per germline, CDR1 SGDLS and CDR2 YYNGEE. CDR3 residues: CASSPLGKGSGYTF. The CDR3 nucleotides read TGTGCCAGCAGCCCTTTGGGTAAGGGGTCTGGCTACACCTTC.

V usage is TRBV19 and J usage is TRBJ1-2; the D gene is possibly TRBD1 (6 bases). The V gene lost 6 bases and the J gene lost 7 bases, with 15 bases spanning the gap. Germline-derived CDR1 and CDR2 are LNHDA and SQIVND (reference sequence). The CDR3 has 13 residues. The CDR3 sequence: CASSTGIFGGYTF. Here the CDR3 DNA reads TGTGCCAGTAGCACAGGGATTTTCGGTGGCTACACCTTC.

This chain uses TRBV10-3 with TRBJ1-2; D may be TRBD1 (6 bases). The V gene's germline CDR1 is ENHRY and CDR2 SYGVKD. V was clipped by 6 bases and J by 6 bases, with 11 bases between them. This CDR3 is 12 amino acids long. The CDR3 is CAISDGQNGYTF. CDR3 bases: TGTGCCATCAGCGATGGACAGAATGGCTACACCTTC.

V is TRBV5-1 and J is TRBJ2-3; 9 bases agree with TRBD2. Per the germline V gene, CDR1 is SGHRS and CDR2 is YFSETQ. The ends lost 0 bases at V and 6 bases at J; junction bases unmatched: 5. The CDR3 has 15 amino acids. The CDR3 loop reads CASSLGLAAGDTQYF. CDR3 DNA sequence: TGCGCCAGCAGCTTGGGACTAGCGGCTGGGGATACGCAGTATTTT.

V usage is TRBV29-1 and J usage is TRBJ1-4, with D uncertain. The CDR3 is 13 residues long. CDR1 is SQVTM and CDR2 is ANQGSEA in the germline V gene. Trimming removed 7 bases at V and 10 bases at J, with 19 bases between. CDR3 residues: CSAERGSVGKLFF. CDR3 bases: TGCAGCGCCGAACGGGGTTCAGTAGGAAAACTGTTTTTT.

This sequence joins TRBV15 and TRBJ2-2, with D possibly being TRBD2 (6 bases). Trimming removed 5 bases from V and 8 bases from J, with 21 bases in between. The CDR3 length is 16 residues. The germline V gene encodes CDR1 LNHNV and CDR2 YYDKDF (reference sequence). As DNA, the CDR3 is TGTGCCACCAGCCCCCGGGCCTCCTCGGGGGTTGGGGAGCTGTTTTTT. It is translated as CATSPRASSGVGELFF.

The rearrangement joins TRBV9 to TRBJ2-3; 9 positions agree with TRBD2. The CDR3 contains 15 residues. CDR1 is SGDLS and CDR2 is YYNGEE in the germline V gene. Unmatched junction bases numbered 10, after V lost 4 bases and J lost 7 bases. The CDR3 here is CASSPGGGGGNTQYF. The DNA for the CDR3 is TGTGCCAGCAGCCCCGGCGGGGGGGGCGGGAATACGCAGTATTTT.

This clone was detected once. J is TRBJ1-1 and V is TRBV3-1 (or the pseudogene TRBV3-2); TRBD1 might be the D (5 bases). Germline V lookup: CDR1 LGHDT, CDR2 YNNKEL (reference sequence). Trimming removed 1 base from V and 5 bases from J, with 8 bases in between. The CDR3 runs to 13 residues. CDR3 coding DNA: TGTGCCAGCAGCCAAGTACGGGGGACTGAAGCTTTCTTT. This gives the protein CASSQVRGTEAFF.